This T cell receptor (beta chain) was retrieved from a study of T cells in Graves' hyperthyroidism and ophthalmopathy. Study details: Once the initial diagnosis was made, peripheral blood was obtained before any treatment.

Active moderate-to-severe ophthalmopathy, Clinical Activity Score at least 3, NOSPECS at least 4, under 3 months' duration. What was amplified from RNA transcripts were TCR beta CDR3 regions. First-round RT-PCR of the TCR CDR3 relied on the HTBI primer set. MiXCR, run by TCRdb on the multiplex PCR reads, gives a single entry per CDR3 protein. The repertoire holds a few hundred thousand distinct CDR3 sequences, with over 15% as singletons. The sample was blood. This TCR was recovered from a woman aged 55-70 years with Graves' ophthalmopathy.

CDR3 DNA: TGCGCCAGCATGGTTAGAGAGACCCAGTACTTC. Its translation is CASMVRETQYF. The chain couples TRBV10-2 to TRBJ2-5; D gene unclear. Germline loops: CDR1 WSHSY, CDR2 SAAADI. V was trimmed by 7 bases and J by 4 bases, leaving 7 bases between them. The CDR3 runs 11 residues.